This T cell receptor beta chain is from a study of cytomegalovirus exposure and HLA in healthy donors. Findings of the study overall: CMV serostatus stood as the only immune exposure information on hand.

Notes on this clone: Its antigen is not identified.

PCR primers comprised 60 Vbeta and 13 Jbeta primers. Here immunoSEQ multiplex PCR was the method, and the copy in TCRdb shows in-frame clones only, minus some. The sample includes about 210,000 clones, approximately 85% of them seen just once. The CDR3 contains 15 residues. V lost 0 bases to trimming and J lost 4 bases, with 10 bases between them. Germline V gives CDR1 LNHDA, CDR2 SQIVND (reference sequence). The chain recombines TRBV19 with TRBJ1-5, with D unresolved. This clonotype originated in a girl aged 2-15 years in good health and CMV-seronegative. The sequenced sample consisted of PBMCs. The CDR3 sequence: CASSIDDSRNQPQHF. DNA for the CDR3: TGTGCCAGTAGTATAGATGACTCCCGAAATCAGCCCCAGCATTTT.